The clone carrying this T cell receptor beta chain was detected only once. Relative to the germline gene, one junction end is altered; a read error may explain this. The data originate from a study of blood T cells in healthy people across ages. At the level of the study: About one barcoded beta molecule per two T cells was the capture yield of template switching.

Primers used in a second PCR of about 6 to 11 cycles were a sample-barcoded 5' primer and a J-beta primer mix. Each cDNA molecule was tagged by a template-switch adaptor that had 12 random nucleotides. Every sample produced at least 3 million CDR3-containing paired-end reads. Each CDR3 protein is one row after TCRdb ran MiXCR on the 5' RACE reads. Of some 790,000 distinct CDR3 sequences listed, around 26% are singletons. The CDR3 spans 13 residues. Germline loops: CDR1 DFQATT, CDR2 SNEGSKA (reference sequence). It was approximately 10 milliliters of peripheral blood that were drawn from each donor. The sample consisted of blood. This TCR was sampled from a woman over 75 in good health. This rearrangement joins TRBV20-1 to TRBJ2-2, with 8 bases lining up with TRBD1. The CDR3 DNA reads as TGCAGTGCTCCACGACAGGGGCCCGGGGAGCGGTTTTTT. It codes for CSAPRQGPGERFF.